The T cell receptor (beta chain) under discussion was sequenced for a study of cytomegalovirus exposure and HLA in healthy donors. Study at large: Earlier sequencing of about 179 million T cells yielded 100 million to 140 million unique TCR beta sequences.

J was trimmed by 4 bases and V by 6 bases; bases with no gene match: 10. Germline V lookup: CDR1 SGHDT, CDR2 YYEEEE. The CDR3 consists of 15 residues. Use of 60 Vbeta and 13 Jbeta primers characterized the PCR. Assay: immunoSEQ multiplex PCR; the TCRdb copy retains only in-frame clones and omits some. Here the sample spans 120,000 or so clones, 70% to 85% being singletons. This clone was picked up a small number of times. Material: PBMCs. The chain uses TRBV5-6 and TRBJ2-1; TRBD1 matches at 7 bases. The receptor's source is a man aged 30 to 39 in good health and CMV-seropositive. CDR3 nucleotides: TGTGCCAGCATCCACTCAGGGGGTTTGTACAATGAGCAGTTCTTC. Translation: CASIHSGGLYNEQFF.